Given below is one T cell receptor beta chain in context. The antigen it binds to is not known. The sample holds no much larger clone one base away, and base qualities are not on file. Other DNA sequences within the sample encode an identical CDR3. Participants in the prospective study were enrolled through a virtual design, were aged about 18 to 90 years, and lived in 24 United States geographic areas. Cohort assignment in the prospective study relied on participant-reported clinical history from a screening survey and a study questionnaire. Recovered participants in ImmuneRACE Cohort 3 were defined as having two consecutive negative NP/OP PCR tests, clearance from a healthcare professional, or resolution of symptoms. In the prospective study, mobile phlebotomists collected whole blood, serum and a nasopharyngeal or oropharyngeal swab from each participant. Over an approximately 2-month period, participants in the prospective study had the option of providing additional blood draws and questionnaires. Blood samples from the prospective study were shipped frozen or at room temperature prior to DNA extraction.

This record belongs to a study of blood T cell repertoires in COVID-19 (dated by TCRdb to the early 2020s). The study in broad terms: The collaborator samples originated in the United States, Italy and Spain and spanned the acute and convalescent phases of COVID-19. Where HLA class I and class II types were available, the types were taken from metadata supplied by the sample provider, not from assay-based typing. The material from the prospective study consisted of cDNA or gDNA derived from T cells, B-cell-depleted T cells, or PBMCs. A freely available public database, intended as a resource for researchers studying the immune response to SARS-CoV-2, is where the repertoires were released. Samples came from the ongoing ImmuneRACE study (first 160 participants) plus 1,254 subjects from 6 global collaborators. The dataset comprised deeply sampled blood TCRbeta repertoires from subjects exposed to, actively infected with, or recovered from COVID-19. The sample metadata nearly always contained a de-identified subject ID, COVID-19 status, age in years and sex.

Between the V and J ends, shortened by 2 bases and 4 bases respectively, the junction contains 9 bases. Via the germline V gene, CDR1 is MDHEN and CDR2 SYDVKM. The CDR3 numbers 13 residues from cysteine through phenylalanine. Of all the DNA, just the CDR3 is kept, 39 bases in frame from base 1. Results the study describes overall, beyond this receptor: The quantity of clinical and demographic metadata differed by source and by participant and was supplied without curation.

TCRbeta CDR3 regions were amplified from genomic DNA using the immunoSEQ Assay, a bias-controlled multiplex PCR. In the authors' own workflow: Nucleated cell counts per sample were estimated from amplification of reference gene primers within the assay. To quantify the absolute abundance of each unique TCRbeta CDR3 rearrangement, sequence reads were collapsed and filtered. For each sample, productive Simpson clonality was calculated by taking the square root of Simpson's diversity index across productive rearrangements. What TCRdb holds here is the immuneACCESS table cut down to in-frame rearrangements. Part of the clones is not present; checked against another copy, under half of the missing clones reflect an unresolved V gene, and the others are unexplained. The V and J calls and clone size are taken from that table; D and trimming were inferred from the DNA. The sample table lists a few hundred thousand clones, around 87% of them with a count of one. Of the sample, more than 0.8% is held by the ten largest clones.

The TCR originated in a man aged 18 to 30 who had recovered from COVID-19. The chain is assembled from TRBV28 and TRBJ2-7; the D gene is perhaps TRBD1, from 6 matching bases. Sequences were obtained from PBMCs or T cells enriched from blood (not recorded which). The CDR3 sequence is CASSLGGSYEQYF. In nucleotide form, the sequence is TGTGCCAGCAGTTTAGGGGGCTCGTACGAGCAGTACTTC.